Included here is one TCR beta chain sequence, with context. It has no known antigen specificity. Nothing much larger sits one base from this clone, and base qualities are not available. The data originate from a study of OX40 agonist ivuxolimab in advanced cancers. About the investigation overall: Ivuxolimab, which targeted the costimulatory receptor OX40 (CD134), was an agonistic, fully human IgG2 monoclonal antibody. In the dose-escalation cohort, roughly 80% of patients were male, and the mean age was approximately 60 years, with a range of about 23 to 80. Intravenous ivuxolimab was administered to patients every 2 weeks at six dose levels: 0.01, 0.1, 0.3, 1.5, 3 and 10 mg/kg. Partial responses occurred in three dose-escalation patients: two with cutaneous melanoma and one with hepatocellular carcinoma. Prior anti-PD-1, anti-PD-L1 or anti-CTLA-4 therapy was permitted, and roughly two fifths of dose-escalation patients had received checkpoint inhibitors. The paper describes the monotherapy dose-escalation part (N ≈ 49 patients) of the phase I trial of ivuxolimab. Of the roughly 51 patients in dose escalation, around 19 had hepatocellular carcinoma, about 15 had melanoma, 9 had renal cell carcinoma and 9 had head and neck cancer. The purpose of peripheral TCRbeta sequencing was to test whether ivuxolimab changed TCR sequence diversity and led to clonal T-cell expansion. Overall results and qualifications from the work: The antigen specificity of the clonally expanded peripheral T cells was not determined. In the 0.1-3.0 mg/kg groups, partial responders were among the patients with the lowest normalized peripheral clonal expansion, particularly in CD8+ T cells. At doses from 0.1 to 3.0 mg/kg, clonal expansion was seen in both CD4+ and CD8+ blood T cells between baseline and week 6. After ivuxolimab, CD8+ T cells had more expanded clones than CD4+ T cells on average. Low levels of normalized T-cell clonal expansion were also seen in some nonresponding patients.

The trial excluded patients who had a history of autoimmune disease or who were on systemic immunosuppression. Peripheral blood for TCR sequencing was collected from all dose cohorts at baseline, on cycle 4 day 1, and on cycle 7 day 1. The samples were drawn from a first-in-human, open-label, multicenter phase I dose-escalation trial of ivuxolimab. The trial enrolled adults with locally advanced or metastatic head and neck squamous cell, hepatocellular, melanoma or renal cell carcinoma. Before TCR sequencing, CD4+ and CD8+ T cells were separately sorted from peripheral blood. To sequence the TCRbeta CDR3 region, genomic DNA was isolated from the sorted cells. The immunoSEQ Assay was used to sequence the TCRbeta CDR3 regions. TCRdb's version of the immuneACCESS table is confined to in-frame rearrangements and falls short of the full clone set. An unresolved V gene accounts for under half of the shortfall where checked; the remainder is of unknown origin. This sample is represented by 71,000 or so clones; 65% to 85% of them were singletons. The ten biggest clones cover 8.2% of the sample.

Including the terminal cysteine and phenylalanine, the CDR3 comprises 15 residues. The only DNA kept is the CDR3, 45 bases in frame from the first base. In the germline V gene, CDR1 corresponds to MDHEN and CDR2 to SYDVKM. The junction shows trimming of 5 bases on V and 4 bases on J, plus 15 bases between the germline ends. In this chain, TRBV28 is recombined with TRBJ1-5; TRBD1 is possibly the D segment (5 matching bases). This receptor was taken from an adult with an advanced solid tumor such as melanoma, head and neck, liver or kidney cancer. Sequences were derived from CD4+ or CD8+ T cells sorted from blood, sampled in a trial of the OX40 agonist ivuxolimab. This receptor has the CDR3 CASSDPSRGNQPQHF. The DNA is TGTGCCAGCAGTGACCCCTCGAGGGGAAATCAGCCCCAGCATTTT.